Below are 11 T cell receptor beta chains sequenced from a single sample in a study of identical twins. TCRdb used MiXCR to reprocess the 5' RACE reads, holding one entry per CDR3 protein. Here the sample spans about 700,000 distinct CDR3 sequences, 8.5% to 9.5% being singletons. The same data also contributed to another study, on yellow fever vaccine responses in identical twins.

Sequencing was performed on PBMCs. The source of these receptors is a woman between 18 and 29 years old in good health.

This clonotype was counted at least ten times. The chain combines TRBV5-1 with TRBJ1-6; 9 positions match TRBD1. V trimming: 1 base; J trimming: 6 bases; junction bases outside the gene matches: 5. The CDR3 spans 16 residues. CDR1 and CDR2 (germline): SGHRS, YFSETQ. CDR3 residues: CASSLMTGQGNSPLHF. The CDR3 DNA reads TGCGCCAGCAGCTTGATGACGGGACAGGGTAATTCACCCCTCCACTTT. Combining the CDR3 with reference TRBV5-1 and TRBJ1-6 gives the whole variable domain KAGVTQTPRYLIKTRGQQVTLSCSPISGHRSVSWYQQTPGQGLQFLFEYFSETQRNKGNFPGRFSGRQFSNSRSEMNVSTLELGDSALYLCASSLMTGQGNSPLHFGNGTRLTVT.

This clonotype appeared many times. This chain joins TRBV25-1 and TRBJ2-1; D remains ambiguous. The CDR3 totals 12 residues. Germline CDR1 MGHDK, CDR2 SYGVNS. The ends were cut back, 3 bases at V and 6 bases at J, with 6 bases in the middle. CDR3 in DNA: TGTGCCAGCAGTGAGGACCCCAATGAGCAGTTCTTC. It translates to CASSEDPNEQFF. The variable domain in full, completed from reference TRBV25-1 and TRBJ2-1, reads EADIYQTPRYLVIGTGKKITLECSQTMGHDKMYWYQQDPGMELHLIHYSYGVNSTEKGDLSSESTVSRIRTEHFPLTLESARPSHTSQYLCASSEDPNEQFFGPGTRLTVL.

This clonotype was seen at least ten times. The chain is built from TRBV5-1 and TRBJ2-3; D may correspond to TRBD1 or TRBD2 (6 bases each). Trimming took off 5 bases at V and 5 bases at J, with 12 bases between the two ends. The CDR3 has 13 amino acids. Germline V gives CDR1 SGHRS, CDR2 YFSETQ. The chain's CDR3 is CASRPGAEDTQYF. In nucleotides, the CDR3 is TGCGCCAGCAGACCGGGGGCTGAAGATACGCAGTATTTT.

This clonotype was seen at least ten times. This chain joins TRBV29-1 and TRBJ2-3, with D unclear. CDR1 and CDR2 from the germline V gene are SQVTM and ANQGSEA. The CDR3 has 12 amino acids. V lost 3 bases and J lost 4, with 8 bases in between. CDR3 in amino acids: CSVDTVSDTQYF. CDR3 nucleotide sequence: TGCAGCGTTGATACTGTTTCAGATACGCAGTATTTT.

This clonotype was found a few times. This chain links TRBV6-5 with TRBJ2-1; TRBD2 matches 10 bases. J was trimmed by 10 bases and V by 0 bases; bases with no gene match: 15. The CDR3 runs 18 residues. In germline, CDR1 is MNHEY, CDR2 SVGAGI. CDR3 sequence: CASSYSRGSGGPRTEQFF. The CDR3 bases are TGTGCCAGCAGTTACTCTCGCGGTAGCGGGGGGCCGCGTACCGAGCAGTTCTTC.

The V gene is TRBV28, the J gene TRBJ2-3; D is undetermined. The CDR3 loop spans 14 amino acids. V was trimmed by 6 bases and J by 0 bases, leaving 10 bases between them. In germline, CDR1 is MDHEN, CDR2 SYDVKM. CDR3 nucleotide sequence: TGTGCCAGCAGCAAGACCCCCAGCACAGATACGCAGTATTTT. It yields the protein CASSKTPSTDTQYF.

The V call is TRBV7-9, the J call TRBJ2-2, with D possibly being TRBD2 (6 bases). Germline assignment: CDR1 SEHNR and CDR2 FQNEAQ (reference sequence). The CDR3 covers 15 residues. V shed 7 bases and J shed 1 base, with 13 bases lying between them. CDR3 coding DNA: TGTGCCAGCACCATCGGCGGGGTGAACACCGGGGAGCTGTTTTTT. Translation: CASTIGGVNTGELFF. The full variable domain, completed using reference TRBV7-9 and TRBJ2-2, is DTGVSQNPRHKITKRGQNVTFRCDPISEHNRLYWYRQTLGQGPEFLTYFQNEAQLEKSRLLSDRFSAERPKGSFSTLEIQRTEQGDSAMYLCASTIGGVNTGELFFGEGSRLTVL.

The V gene is TRBV3-1, the J gene TRBJ2-7; D gene ambiguous. Germline values: CDR1 LGHDT, CDR2 YNNKEL (reference sequence). The CDR3 consists of 17 residues. Trimming pared 0 bases from V and 3 bases from J, leaving 18 bases between. This CDR3 is CASSQEGLGKGYYEQYF. DNA for the CDR3: TGTGCCAGCAGCCAAGAAGGTCTGGGGAAGGGATACTACGAGCAGTACTTC.

This clonotype was seen ten or more times. The chain links TRBV7-9 to TRBJ1-1; no clear D. Trimming cost V 5 bases and J 6 bases, with 7 bases left between them. From germline, CDR1 is SEHNR and CDR2 FQNEAQ (reference sequence). The CDR3 has 11 residues. CDR3 amino acids: CASSRGPEAFF. CDR3 nucleotide sequence: TGTGCCAGCAGCAGAGGCCCTGAAGCTTTCTTT. The full variable domain, in which reference TRBV7-9 and TRBJ1-1 provide the parts outside the CDR3, is DTGVSQNPRHKITKRGQNVTFRCDPISEHNRLYWYRQTLGQGPEFLTYFQNEAQLEKSRLLSDRFSAERPKGSFSTLEIQRTEQGDSAMYLCASSRGPEAFFGQGTRLTVV.

This clonotype was recorded at least ten times. The genes are TRBV20-1 and TRBJ2-5; D might be TRBD1 or TRBD2, each matching 5 bases. Trimming pared 5 bases from V and 7 bases from J, leaving 14 bases between. This CDR3 comprises 12 residues. Germline V gives CDR1 DFQATT, CDR2 SNEGSKA (reference sequence). CDR3 nucleotides: TGCAGTGCTTACGGGGCCGAAGGGACCCAGTACTTC. This encodes CSAYGAEGTQYF.

The table lists this clonotype with many counts. The V and J genes are TRBV29-1 and TRBJ2-1; TRBD2 matches 11 bases. This CDR3 region has 14 residues. With 6 bases clipped from V and 4 bases from J, the junction kept 5 bases outside the gene matches. Germline loops: CDR1 SQVTM, CDR2 ANQGSEA. The CDR3 nucleotides are TGCAGCGTCGATGCTAGCGGGGGGTACAATGAGCAGTTCTTC. Translated: CSVDASGGYNEQFF.